This entry is about one T cell receptor (beta chain). The antigen is undetermined. These data belong to a study of regulatory and conventional T cells in RAG deficiency. Study findings and constraints: Treg unique TCR beta sequences were approximately 100-fold fewer in Omenn syndrome and CID/AS patients than controls. Patient subsets had shorter CDR3s; Omenn Treg-Tconv overlap exceeded 75%.

Conventional CD4+ T cells were sorted from blood as CD25-low CD127-high cells. The assay was immunoSEQ multiplex PCR, and TCRdb's table has in-frame clones only and misses some. The table shows roughly 30,000 clones, with 95% to 96% occurring only once. Germline CDR1 is SNHLY and CDR2 is FYNNEI. The CDR3 is made up of 14 amino acids. V lost 8 bases to trimming and J lost 6 bases; unmatched junction nucleotides: 6. The sample was also linked to a second study, of regulatory T cells. This second report adds: The PCR used 52 TRBV and 13 TRBJ primers.

The chain is built from TRBV2 and TRBJ1-5, with 11 bases aligning to TRBD1. The sequence derives from a human donor in good health. The specimen was CD25- CD4+ T cells sorted from blood. CDR3 coding DNA: TGTGCCAGCTCGGGGACAGGGGGTACTCAGCCCCAGCATTTT. Translated: CASSGTGGTQPQHF.